The present T cell receptor (beta chain) was sequenced within a study of T cells expressing NK-cell markers. Turning to the study itself: Within the sequenced cohort of eight donors, seven exhibited HCMV seropositivity and one was seronegative. General study findings and limits: Several of the donors also had these clonotypes leading their CD3+CD56-NKG2C+ fraction. Whether expanded NKG2C+ T cell clones recognized HCMV stayed uncertain.

The CDR3 loop spans 15 amino acids. CDR1 and CDR2 from the germline V gene are MDHEN and SYDVKM. Libraries used 5'RACE template switching adding universal primer site and UMIs. TCRdb reprocessed the 5' RACE reads and stores each CDR3 protein as one record, lacking DNA. The sample has 500,000 to 600,000 distinct CDR3 sequences, and its top ten clones hold around 3.3%. With respect to this clonotype: Its antigen is still unknown.

This TCR came from a man younger than 35 in good health. This chain joins TRBV28 and TRBJ2-1; TCRdb picks TRBD1, but there is no DNA to check that call. Source material: blood T cells: a sorted CD56 or NKG2C T cell subset, CD4+ or CD8+ T cells, or bulk PBMC T cells (not recorded which). The CDR3 loop reads CASRLSGPPHNEQFF. The whole variable domain, remainder taken from reference TRBV28 and TRBJ2-1, is DVKVTQSSRYLVKRTGEKVFLECVQDMDHENMFWYRQDPGLGLRLIYFSYDVKMKEKGDIPEGYSVSREKKERFSLILESASTNQTSMYLCASRLSGPPHNEQFFGPGTRLTVL.